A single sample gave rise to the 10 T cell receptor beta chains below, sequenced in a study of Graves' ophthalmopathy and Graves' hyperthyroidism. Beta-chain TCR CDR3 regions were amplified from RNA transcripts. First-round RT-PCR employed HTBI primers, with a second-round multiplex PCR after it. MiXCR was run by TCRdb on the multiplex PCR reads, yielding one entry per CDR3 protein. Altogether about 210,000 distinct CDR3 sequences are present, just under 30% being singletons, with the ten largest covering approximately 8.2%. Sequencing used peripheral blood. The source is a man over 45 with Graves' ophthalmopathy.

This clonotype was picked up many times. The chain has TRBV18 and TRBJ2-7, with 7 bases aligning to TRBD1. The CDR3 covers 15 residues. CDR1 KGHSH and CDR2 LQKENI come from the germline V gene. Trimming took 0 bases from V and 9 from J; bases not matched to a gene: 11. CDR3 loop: CASSPPGREGGGQYF. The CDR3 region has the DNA TGTGCCAGCTCACCACCGGGGCGTGAAGGGGGCGGGCAGTACTTC. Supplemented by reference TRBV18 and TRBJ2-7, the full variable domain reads NAGVMQNPRHLVRRRGQEARLRCSPMKGHSHVYWYRQLPEEGLKFMVYLQKENIIDESGMPKERFSAEFPKEGPSILRIQQVVRGDSAAYFCASSPPGREGGGQYFGPGTRLTVT.

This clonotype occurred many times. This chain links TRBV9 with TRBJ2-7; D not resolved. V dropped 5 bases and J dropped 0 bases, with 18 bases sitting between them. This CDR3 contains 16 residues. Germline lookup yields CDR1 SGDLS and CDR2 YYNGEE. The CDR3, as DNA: TGTGCCAGCAGTCATTCCCTCTCCCCGCACTCCTACGAGCAGTACTTC. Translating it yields CASSHSLSPHSYEQYF.

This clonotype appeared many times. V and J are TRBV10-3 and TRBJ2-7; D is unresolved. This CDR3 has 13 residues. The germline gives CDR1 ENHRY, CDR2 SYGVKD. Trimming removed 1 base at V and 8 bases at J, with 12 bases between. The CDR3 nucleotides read TGTGCCATCAGTGAGTGGCTGGGGAATAAGCAGTACTTC. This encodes CAISEWLGNKQYF.

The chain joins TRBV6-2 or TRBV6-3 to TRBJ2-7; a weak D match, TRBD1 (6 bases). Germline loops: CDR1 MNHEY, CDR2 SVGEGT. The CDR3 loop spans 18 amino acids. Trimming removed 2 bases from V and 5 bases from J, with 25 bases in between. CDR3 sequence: CASSYGRGKPGPPHEQYF. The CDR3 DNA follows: TGTGCCAGCAGTTACGGCAGGGGAAAACCGGGCCCCCCCCACGAGCAGTACTTC.

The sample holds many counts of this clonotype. In nucleotides, the CDR3 is TGTGCCAGCAGCTTCTCTTTTCCCGGGGAGCTGTTTTTT. This translates into CASSFSFPGELFF. This chain joins TRBV11-3 and TRBJ2-2; no reliable D call. This CDR3 has 13 residues. The germline gives CDR1 SGHNT, CDR2 YENEEA. The ends were cut back, 3 bases at V and 6 bases at J, with 8 bases in the middle.

CDR3 region: CASSPSHRVSYEQYF. The CDR3 DNA follows: TGTGCCAGCAGTCCGAGTCACAGGGTTTCCTACGAGCAGTACTTC. This chain uses TRBV6-2 or TRBV6-3 with TRBJ2-7; D is possibly TRBD1 (6 bases). Germline lookup yields CDR1 MNHEY and CDR2 SVGEGT. The germline V and J ends were trimmed by 5 bases and 1 base, with 15 bases remaining between them. The CDR3 is 15 amino acids.

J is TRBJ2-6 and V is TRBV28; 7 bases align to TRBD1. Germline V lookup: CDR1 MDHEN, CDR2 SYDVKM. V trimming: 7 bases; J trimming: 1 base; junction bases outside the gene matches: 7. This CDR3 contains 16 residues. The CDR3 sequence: CASKNDRDSGANVLTF. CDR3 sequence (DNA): TGTGCCAGCAAAAACGACAGGGATTCTGGGGCCAACGTCCTGACTTTC.

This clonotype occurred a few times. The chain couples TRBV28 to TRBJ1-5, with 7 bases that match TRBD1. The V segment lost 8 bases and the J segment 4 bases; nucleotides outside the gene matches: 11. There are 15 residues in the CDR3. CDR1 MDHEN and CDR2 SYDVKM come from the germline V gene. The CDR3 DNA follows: TGTGCCAGCGCAACCACCGGGACAGCTAATCAGCCCCAGCATTTT. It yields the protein CASATTGTANQPQHF.

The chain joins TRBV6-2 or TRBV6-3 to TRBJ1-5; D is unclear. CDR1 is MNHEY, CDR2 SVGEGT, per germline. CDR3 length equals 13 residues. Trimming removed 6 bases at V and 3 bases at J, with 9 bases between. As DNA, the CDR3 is TGTGCCAGCAGAACCGGTAACAATCAGCCCCAGCATTTT. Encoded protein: CASRTGNNQPQHF.

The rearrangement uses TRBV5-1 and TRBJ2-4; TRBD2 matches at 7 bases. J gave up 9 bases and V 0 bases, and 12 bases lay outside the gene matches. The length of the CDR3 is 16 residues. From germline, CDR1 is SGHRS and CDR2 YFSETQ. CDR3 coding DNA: TGCGCCAGCAGCTTGGCATCTAGCGGCCAGGGTAGCATTCAGTACTTC. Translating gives CASSLASSGQGSIQYF.